This TCR beta chain was sequenced in a study of glioma-infiltrating T cells after dendritic cell vaccination. Germline CDR1 is MDHEN and CDR2 is SYDVKM. After removal of 3 bases from V and 5 bases from J, the junction contained 13 bases not matched to a gene. The CDR3 is made up of 16 amino acids. The time point was: after dendritic cell vaccination, including at tumor progression/relapse. The table came from immunoSEQ multiplex PCR; TCRdb's copy has only in-frame clones and leaves some out. Among tens of thousands of clones, about 85% were seen once, and the ten largest hold 8.5%. This clone was counted once.

Sequencing used blood, obtained after dendritic cell vaccination. This receptor was taken from a human donor with glioblastoma. The chain is built from TRBV28 and TRBJ2-7; 7 bases line up with TRBD2. The CDR3 bases are TGTGCCAGCAGTTTGGGGGGGACTAACGGATTCGACGAGCAGTACTTC. It encodes CASSLGGTNGFDEQYF.